Included here is one T cell receptor beta chain sequence, with context. Measured with immunoSEQ multiplex PCR; TCRdb has only the in-frame clones, and not every one. The table records 80,000 to 100,000 clones, 96% of them present only once. Germline-derived CDR1 and CDR2 are MNHEY and SVGAGI. The CDR3 consists of 16 residues. The entry originates in a study of technical replicates of blood from several donors. The chain carries TRBV6-5 and TRBJ2-5, with TRBD1 matching 7 bases. The J call may be in error: the DNA end matches TRBJ2-7 better. Input material: T cells isolated from PBMCs. The sequence derives from a human donor in good health. The CDR3: CASSYSGGASVYEQYF. The CDR3 DNA is TGTGCCAGCAGTTACTCAGGGGGCGCATCAGTCTACGAGCAGTACTTC.